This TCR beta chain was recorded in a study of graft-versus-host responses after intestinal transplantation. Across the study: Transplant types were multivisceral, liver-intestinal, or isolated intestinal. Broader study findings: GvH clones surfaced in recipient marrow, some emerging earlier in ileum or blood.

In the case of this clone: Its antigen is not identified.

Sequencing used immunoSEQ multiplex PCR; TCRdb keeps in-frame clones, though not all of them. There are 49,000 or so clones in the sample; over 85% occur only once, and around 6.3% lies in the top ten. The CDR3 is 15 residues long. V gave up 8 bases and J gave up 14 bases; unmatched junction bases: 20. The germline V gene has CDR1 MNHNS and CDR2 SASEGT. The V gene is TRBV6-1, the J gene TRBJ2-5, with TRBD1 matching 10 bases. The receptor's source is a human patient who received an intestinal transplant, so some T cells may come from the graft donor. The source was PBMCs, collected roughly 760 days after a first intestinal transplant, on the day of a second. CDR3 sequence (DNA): TGTGCCAGCGAAGCGACAGGGGGCCCCGCCTACGAGCAATACTTC. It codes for CASEATGGPAYEQYF.